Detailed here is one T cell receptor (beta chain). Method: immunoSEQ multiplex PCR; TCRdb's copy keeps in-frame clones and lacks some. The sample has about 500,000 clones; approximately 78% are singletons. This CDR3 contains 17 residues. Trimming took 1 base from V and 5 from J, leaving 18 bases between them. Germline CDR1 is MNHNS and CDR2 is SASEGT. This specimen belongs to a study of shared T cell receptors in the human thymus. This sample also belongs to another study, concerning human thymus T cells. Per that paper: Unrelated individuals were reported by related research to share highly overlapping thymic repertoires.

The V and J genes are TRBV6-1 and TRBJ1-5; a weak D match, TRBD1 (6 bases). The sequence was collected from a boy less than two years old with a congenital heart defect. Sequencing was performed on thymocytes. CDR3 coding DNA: TGTGCCAGCAGTGAAGGGGAAGAGAACAGGGCCGATCAGCCCCAGCATTTT. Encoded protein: CASSEGEENRADQPQHF.